A single sample gave rise to the 12 T cell receptor beta chains below, sequenced in a study of shared clonotypes between healthy human individuals. Some clones are missing from TCRdb's copy, which holds only in-frame ones; the method was immunoSEQ multiplex PCR. The table records 1.5 million to 2.5 million clones, over 85% of them present only once. Naive CD8 isolation took CD45RO-negative cells positively selected for CCR7 and excluded terminally differentiated effector memory CD45RA+ cells. Sequenced input: naive CD8+ T cells sorted from blood. These TCRs come from a man younger than 35 in good health.

This rearrangement joins TRBV7-9 to TRBJ1-6; D is ambiguous. CDR1 and CDR2 from the germline V gene are SEHNR and FQNEAQ (reference sequence). Trimming left V 1 base short and J 0 bases short, with 7 bases between. The CDR3 covers 16 residues. The CDR3 DNA reads as TGTGCCAGCAGCTTAGAGGGCCCCTCCTATAATTCACCCCTCCACTTT. Its translation is CASSLEGPSYNSPLHF.

This clone was recorded once. The rearrangement uses TRBV9 and TRBJ2-2; D gene unclear. CDR1 and CDR2 (germline): SGDLS, YYNGEE. The CDR3 loop spans 15 amino acids. V was pared by 0 bases and J by 6 bases, with 12 bases between. The CDR3 loop is CASSVGILGAGELFF. CDR3 DNA sequence: TGTGCCAGCAGCGTAGGTATCTTGGGTGCCGGGGAGCTGTTTTTT.

This chain uses TRBV19 with TRBJ2-5; D gene uncertain. CDR3 length equals 15 residues. Trimming cost V 1 base and J 4 bases, with 13 bases left between them. Germline assignment: CDR1 LNHDA and CDR2 SQIVND (reference sequence). The CDR3 sequence is CASSIGGSPVETQYF. The DNA for the CDR3 is TGTGCCAGTAGTATAGGCGGTAGTCCGGTAGAGACCCAGTACTTC.

The chain has TRBV2 and TRBJ1-1; D may be TRBD1 (6 bases). Trimming shortened V by 6 bases and J by 1 base, and 9 bases separated the two germline ends. Per the germline V gene, CDR1 is SNHLY and CDR2 is FYNNEI. The CDR3 contains 13 residues. The CDR3 sequence: CASSQQGNTEAFF. The CDR3 DNA is TGTGCCAGCAGCCAACAGGGGAACACTGAAGCTTTCTTT.

This clone was seen just once. CDR3 DNA: TGTGCCAGCAGTTCCGGGTCGAGCTCTGGAAACACCATATATTTT. It encodes CASSSGSSSGNTIYF. The J gene is TRBJ1-3, the V gene TRBV27, with no clear D. Per germline, CDR1 MNHEY and CDR2 SMNVEV (reference sequence). The CDR3 runs 15 residues. V lost 4 bases to trimming and J lost 0 bases, with 10 bases between them.

This rearrangement joins TRBV27 to TRBJ2-5, with no clear D. The germline gives CDR1 MNHEY, CDR2 SMNVEV (reference sequence). The CDR3 totals 14 residues. The V and J ends lost 6 bases and 2 bases respectively, with 13 bases between them. The CDR3 sequence: CASSPLSMQETQYF. The CDR3 coding sequence is TGTGCCAGCAGCCCCCTCTCAATGCAAGAGACCCAGTACTTC.

DNA of the CDR3: TGTGCCAGCAGCTTACACCCGGGACAGGACTCTGGAAACACCATATATTTT. The encoded protein is CASSLHPGQDSGNTIYF. The chain joins TRBV9 to TRBJ1-3; 8 bases match TRBD1. CDR1 SGDLS and CDR2 YYNGEE come from the germline V gene. There are 17 residues in the CDR3. Germline trimming cut 4 bases from V and 0 bases from J; bases unmatched to any gene: 9.

A note on this clone: This CDR3 is also generated by other DNA sequences in the sample. The rearrangement links TRBV5-6 to TRBJ2-7; a possible D gene is TRBD1 (6 bases). The CDR3 is made up of 12 amino acids. Germline loops: CDR1 SGHDT, CDR2 YYEEEE. Trimming cost V 4 bases and J 4 bases, with 9 bases left between them. In DNA, the CDR3 is TGTGCCAGCAGCGCGGACAGTTACGAGCAGTACTTC. Translating it yields CASSADSYEQYF.

The rearrangement links TRBV27 to TRBJ1-5; D may be TRBD1 (5 bases). Germline V gives CDR1 MNHEY, CDR2 SMNVEV (reference sequence). Trimming removed 10 bases at V and 2 bases at J, with 15 bases between. The CDR3 is 14 amino acids. The CDR3 DNA reads as TGTGCCACTCGGGCAGGGTTTGGCAATCAGCCCCAGCATTTT. Translated, it gives CATRAGFGNQPQHF.

The rearrangement links TRBV21-1 to TRBJ1-4. TRBV21-1 is noted as a pseudogene. The CDR3 loop spans 17 amino acids. The chain's CDR3 is CASSKVEEGGIDEKLFF. CDR3 in DNA: TGTGCCAGCAGCAAAGTTGAGGAGGGGGGTATCGATGAAAAACTGTTTTTT.

The chain links TRBV9 to TRBJ2-1; D possibly uses TRBD1 or TRBD2 (5 bases each). Germline V gene data show CDR1 as SGDLS and CDR2 as YYNGEE. Deletions cut 0 bases from V and 7 bases from J, with 17 bases between. CDR3 length: 16 amino acids. CDR3 nucleotide sequence: TGTGCCAGCAGCGTAGCTGGGGAGCCAGGGTGGAATGAGCAGTTCTTC. Protein sequence: CASSVAGEPGWNEQFF.

The chain is built from TRBV27 and TRBJ2-5, with TRBD1 identical over 9 bases. This CDR3 region has 13 residues. The germline V gene has CDR1 MNHEY and CDR2 SMNVEV (reference sequence). With 3 bases clipped from V and 5 bases from J, the junction kept 1 base outside the gene matches. The CDR3 coding sequence is TGTGCCAGCAGTTTCGGACAGGGGGAGACCCAGTACTTC. It encodes CASSFGQGETQYF.